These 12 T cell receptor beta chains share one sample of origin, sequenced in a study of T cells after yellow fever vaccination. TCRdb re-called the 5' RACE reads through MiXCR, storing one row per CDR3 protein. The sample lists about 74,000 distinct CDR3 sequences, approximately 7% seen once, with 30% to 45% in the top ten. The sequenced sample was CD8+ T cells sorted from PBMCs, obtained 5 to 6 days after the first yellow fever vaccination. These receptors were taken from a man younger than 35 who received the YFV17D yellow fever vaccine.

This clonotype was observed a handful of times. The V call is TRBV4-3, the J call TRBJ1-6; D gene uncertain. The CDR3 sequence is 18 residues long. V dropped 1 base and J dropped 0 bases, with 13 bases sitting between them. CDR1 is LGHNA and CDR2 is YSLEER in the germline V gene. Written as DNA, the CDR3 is TGCGCCAGCAGCCAAGGAGGGATAGGTAGCTCCTATAATTCACCCCTCCACTTT. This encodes CASSQGGIGSSYNSPLHF.

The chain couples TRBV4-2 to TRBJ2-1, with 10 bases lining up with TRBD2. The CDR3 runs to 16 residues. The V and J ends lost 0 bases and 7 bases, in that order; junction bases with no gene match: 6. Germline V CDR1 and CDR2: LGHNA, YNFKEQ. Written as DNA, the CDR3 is TGTGCCAGCAGCCAAGAAGCTAGCGGGGGAGGGAATGAGCAGTTCTTC. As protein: CASSQEASGGGNEQFF.

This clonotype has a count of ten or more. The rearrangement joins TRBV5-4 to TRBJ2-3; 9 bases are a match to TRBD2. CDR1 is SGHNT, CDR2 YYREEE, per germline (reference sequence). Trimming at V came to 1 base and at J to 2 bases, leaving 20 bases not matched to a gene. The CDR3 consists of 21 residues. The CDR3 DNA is TGTGCCAGCAGCTTGTCAGTGGTGCTTGGGCGGGGGGGCCGGGTCACAGATACGCAGTATTTT. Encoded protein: CASSLSVVLGRGGRVTDTQYF.

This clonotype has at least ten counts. The CDR3 is CASSPTSGGPKETQYF. The CDR3 nucleotides read TGTGCCAGCAGCCCCACTAGCGGGGGGCCGAAAGAGACCCAGTACTTC. The chain combines TRBV3-1 with TRBJ2-5; 12 nucleotides line up with TRBD2. Germline lookup yields CDR1 LGHDT and CDR2 YNNKEL (reference sequence). This CDR3 has 16 residues. The V gene end was trimmed by 4 bases and the J gene end by 3 bases; junction bases not matched to a gene: 6.

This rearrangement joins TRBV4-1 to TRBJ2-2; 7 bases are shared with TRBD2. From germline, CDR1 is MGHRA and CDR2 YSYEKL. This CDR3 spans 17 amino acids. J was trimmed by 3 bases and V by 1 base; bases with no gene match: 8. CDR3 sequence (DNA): TGCGCCAGCAGCCAAGTTCCCGGGGAGGGATACACCGGGGAGCTGTTTTTT. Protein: CASSQVPGEGYTGELFF.

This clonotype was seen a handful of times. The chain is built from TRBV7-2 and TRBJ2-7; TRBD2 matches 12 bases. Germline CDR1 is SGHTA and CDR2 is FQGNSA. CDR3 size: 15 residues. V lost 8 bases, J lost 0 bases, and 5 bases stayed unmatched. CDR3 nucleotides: TGTGCCAGCGGCCTAGCGGGGGGGAGCTCCTACGAGCAGTACGTC. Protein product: CASGLAGGSSYEQYV.

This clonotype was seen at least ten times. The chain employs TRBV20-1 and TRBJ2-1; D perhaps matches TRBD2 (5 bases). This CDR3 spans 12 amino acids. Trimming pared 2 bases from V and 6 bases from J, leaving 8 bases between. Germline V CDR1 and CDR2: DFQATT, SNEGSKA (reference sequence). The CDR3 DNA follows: TGCAGTGCTAGACTCCGGGGCAATGAGCAGTTCTTC. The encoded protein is CSARLRGNEQFF.

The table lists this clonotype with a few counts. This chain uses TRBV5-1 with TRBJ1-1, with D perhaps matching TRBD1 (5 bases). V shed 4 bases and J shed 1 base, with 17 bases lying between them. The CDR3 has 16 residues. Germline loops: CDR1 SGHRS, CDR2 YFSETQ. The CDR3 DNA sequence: TGCGCCAGCAGCCGAATCGGCGGGGCAGCGAACACTGAAGCTTTCTTT. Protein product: CASSRIGGAANTEAFF.

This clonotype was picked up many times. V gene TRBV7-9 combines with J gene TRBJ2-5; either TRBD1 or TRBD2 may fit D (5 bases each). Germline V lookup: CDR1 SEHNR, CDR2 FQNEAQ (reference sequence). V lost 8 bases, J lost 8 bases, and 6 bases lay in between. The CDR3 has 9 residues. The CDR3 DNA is TGTGCCAGCGGGGGAACCCAGTACTTC. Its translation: CASGGTQYF.

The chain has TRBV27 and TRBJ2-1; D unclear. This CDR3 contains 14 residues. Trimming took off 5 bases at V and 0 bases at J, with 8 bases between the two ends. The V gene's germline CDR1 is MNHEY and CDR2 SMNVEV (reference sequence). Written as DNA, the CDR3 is TGTGCCAGCAGTCACGTTAGCTCCTACAATGAGCAGTTCTTC. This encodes CASSHVSSYNEQFF.

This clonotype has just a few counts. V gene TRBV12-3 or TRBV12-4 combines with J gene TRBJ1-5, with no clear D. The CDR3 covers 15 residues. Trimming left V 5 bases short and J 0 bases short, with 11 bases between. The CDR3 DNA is TGTGCCAGCAGTCGGCAGCGATATAGCAATCAGCCCCAGCATTTT. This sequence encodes CASSRQRYSNQPQHF.

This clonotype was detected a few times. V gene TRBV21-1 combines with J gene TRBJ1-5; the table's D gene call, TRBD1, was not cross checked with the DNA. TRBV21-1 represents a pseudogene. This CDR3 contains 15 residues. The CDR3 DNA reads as TGTGCCAGCCCGTCACCCTTCAGGGGAAGTCAGCCCCAGCATTTT. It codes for CASPSPFRGSQPQHF.